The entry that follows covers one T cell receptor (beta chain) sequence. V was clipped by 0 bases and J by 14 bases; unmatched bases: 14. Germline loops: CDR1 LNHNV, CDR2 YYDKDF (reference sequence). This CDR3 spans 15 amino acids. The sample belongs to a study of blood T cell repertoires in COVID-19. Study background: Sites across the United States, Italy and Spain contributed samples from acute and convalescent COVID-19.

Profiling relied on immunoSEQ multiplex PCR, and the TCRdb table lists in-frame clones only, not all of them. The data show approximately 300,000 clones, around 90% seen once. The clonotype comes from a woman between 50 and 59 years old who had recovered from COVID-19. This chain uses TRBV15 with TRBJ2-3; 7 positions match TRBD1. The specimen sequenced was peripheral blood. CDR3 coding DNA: TGTGCCACCAGCAGAGATATGGTTGGGACAGTTGGTCCGTATTTT. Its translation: CATSRDMVGTVGPYF.